Shown below are 11 T cell receptor beta chains from a single sample sequenced in a study of spatial heterogeneity in lung cancer. Each CDR3 protein gets one entry after TCRdb re-called the 5' RACE reads with MiXCR. The sample has more than 85,000 distinct CDR3 sequences; over 8.5% are singletons. Noted time point: sample taken at primary tumor resection. Tumor, nontumor lung or frozen PBMC supplied whole RNA that was sequenced unsorted. Sequencing used PBMCs, obtained at surgery. The source of these receptors is a male donor with early-stage non-small cell lung cancer.

The V gene is TRBV5-4, the J gene TRBJ2-7; 8 positions agree with TRBD2. The germline CDR1 and CDR2 sequences are SGHNT and YYREEE (reference sequence). The CDR3 contains 15 residues. With 0 bases clipped from V and 3 bases from J, the junction kept 5 bases outside the gene matches. The CDR3 reads CASSLDGGGNYEQYF. CDR3 nucleotides: TGTGCCAGCAGCTTGGATGGCGGGGGGAACTACGAGCAGTACTTC.

This clonotype showed up many times. The genes are TRBV5-1 and TRBJ1-1, with D possibly TRBD1 on 5 matching bases. V was pared by 2 bases and J by 4 bases, with 12 bases between. The germline gives CDR1 SGHRS, CDR2 YFSETQ. The CDR3 is 14 amino acids. The chain's CDR3 is CASSLDSGSTEAFF. The CDR3 bases are TGCGCCAGCAGCTTAGACTCAGGGAGCACTGAAGCTTTCTTT.

This clonotype occurred many times. The chain recombines TRBV12-3 or TRBV12-4 with TRBJ2-1; TRBD2 might be the D (6 bases). V was shortened by 6 bases and J by 3 bases, with 15 bases between the two germline ends. The CDR3 contains 15 residues. The CDR3 here is CASRKNTGVYNEQFF. CDR3 DNA sequence: TGTGCCAGCAGAAAAAACACGGGGGTCTACAATGAGCAGTTCTTC.

The V call is TRBV18, the J call TRBJ1-1, with a weak D call TRBD1 (6 bases). The V gene lost 4 bases and the J gene lost 2 bases, with 14 bases spanning the gap. The germline V gene has CDR1 KGHSH and CDR2 LQKENI. This CDR3 spans 15 amino acids. The DNA of the CDR3 is TGTGCCAGCTCACTAAAGGACAGTCACAACACTGAAGCTTTCTTT. Encoded protein: CASSLKDSHNTEAFF.

There are many counts of this clonotype. No conserved phenylalanine or tryptophan ends this CDR3, so it is likely a read error. The DNA is left out, because the CDR3 cannot be placed on it with certainty; the CDR3 is given as TCRdb lists it. The chain carries TRBV7-9 and TRBJ2-5; the D segment call TRBD1 is taken from the table without a DNA check. The CDR3 is 8 amino acids long, termini counted. Germline V CDR1 and CDR2: SEHNR, FQNEAQ (reference sequence). CDR3 sequence: CASQGVTV.

The sample holds many counts of this clonotype. The chain recombines TRBV29-1 with TRBJ2-3; tentative D call: TRBD1 (5 bases). CDR3 length: 14 residues. With 3 bases removed from V and 0 bases from J, the gap between germline ends came to 10 bases. CDR1 and CDR2 (germline): SQVTM, ANQGSEA. In DNA, the CDR3 is TGCAGCGTTGATAGGGGCCCTAGCACAGATACGCAGTATTTT. Protein product: CSVDRGPSTDTQYF.

This clonotype was recorded a few times. The genes are TRBV3-1 and TRBJ2-1; D remains unclear. The germline V gene encodes CDR1 LGHDT and CDR2 YNNKEL (reference sequence). Trimming took 5 bases from V and 6 from J, leaving 14 bases between them. The CDR3 sequence is 14 residues long. Here the CDR3 DNA reads TGTGCCAGCAGCTTCTCAGGCGCGGCCAATGAGCAGTTCTTC. Amino acids: CASSFSGAANEQFF.

The chain couples TRBV29-1 to TRBJ2-5; D remains unclear. Germline V gene data show CDR1 as SQVTM and CDR2 as ANQGSEA. V lost 4 bases to trimming and J lost 2 bases, with 8 bases between them. This CDR3 is 12 amino acids long. The CDR3 DNA sequence: TGCAGCGTTGGGGTCAGTCAAGAGACCCAGTACTTC. Translating gives CSVGVSQETQYF.

The chain is built from TRBV3-1 and TRBJ1-2, with a tentative D call TRBD1 (6 bases). The V gene lost 1 base and the J gene lost 5 bases, with 14 bases spanning the gap. This CDR3 region has 15 residues. Looked up from germline, CDR1 is LGHDT and CDR2 is YNNKEL (reference sequence). The CDR3 reads CASSQGGTSQYGYTF. In DNA form, the CDR3 reads TGTGCCAGCAGCCAAGGAGGGACATCGCAATATGGCTACACCTTC.

The table lists this clonotype with many counts. The chain recombines TRBV12-3 or TRBV12-4 with TRBJ1-2; D remains ambiguous. This CDR3 comprises 15 residues. V gave up 4 bases and J gave up 2 bases, with 14 bases separating them. CDR3 amino acids: CASSSGILGNYGYTF. For the CDR3, the DNA is TGTGCCAGCAGTTCCGGGATTCTTGGGAACTATGGCTACACCTTC.

A remark on this clonotype: This clone may be a read error of a much larger clone one base away. V gene TRBV7-2 combines with J gene TRBJ2-7; D is undetermined. Germline V gene data show CDR1 as SGHTA and CDR2 as FQGNSA. The CDR3 has 14 residues. This CDR3 reads CASSLGSRAYKQYF. CDR3 nucleotides: TGTGCCAGCAGCTTAGGAAGTAGGGCCTACAAGCAGTACTTC.